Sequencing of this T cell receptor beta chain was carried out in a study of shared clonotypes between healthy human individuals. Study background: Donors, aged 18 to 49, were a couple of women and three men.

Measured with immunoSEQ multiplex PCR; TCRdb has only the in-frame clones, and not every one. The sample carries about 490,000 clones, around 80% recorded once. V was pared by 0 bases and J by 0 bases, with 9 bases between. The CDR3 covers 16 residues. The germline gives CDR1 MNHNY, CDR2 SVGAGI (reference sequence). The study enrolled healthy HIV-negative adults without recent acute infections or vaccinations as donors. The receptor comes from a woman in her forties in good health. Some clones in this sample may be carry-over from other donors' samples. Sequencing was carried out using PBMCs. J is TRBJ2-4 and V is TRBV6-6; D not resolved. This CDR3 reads CASSYSAGIAKNIQYF. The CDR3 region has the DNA TGTGCCAGCAGTTACTCGGCAGGAATAGCCAAAAACATTCAGTACTTC.